This entry lists 26 T cell receptor beta chains sequenced from one sample in a study of T cell changes during pregnancy in multiple sclerosis. Repertoires were generated with immunoSEQ multiplex PCR, while TCRdb's copy carries only in-frame clones and drops some. Of about 59,000 clones listed, approximately 91% were seen once; the top ten hold around 1.3%. The sample here was peripheral blood, taken in the second trimester of pregnancy. The receptor source for this set is a female donor with multiple sclerosis, enrolled in a pregnancy study.

The chain has TRBV7-9 and TRBJ2-7; 10 bases fit TRBD1. The junction had 8 bases not matched to a gene; V was cut back by 5 bases and J by 1 base. This CDR3 region has 16 residues. CDR1 is SEHNR and CDR2 is FQNEAQ in the germline V gene (reference sequence). For the CDR3, the DNA is TGTGCCAGCAGCGACCGCCGGGACAGGGGTTCCTACGAGCAGTACTTC. Its translation is CASSDRRDRGSYEQYF.

This chain uses TRBV29-1 with TRBJ1-2; D possibly corresponds to TRBD1 (5 bases). Germline CDR1 is SQVTM and CDR2 is ANQGSEA. The CDR3 has 13 residues. Trimming shortened V by 5 bases and J by 4 bases, and 14 bases separated the two germline ends. The CDR3 DNA sequence: TGCAGCGTTCTGCCAGGGCCTCTCTATGGCTACACCTTC. Residues: CSVLPGPLYGYTF.

This rearrangement joins TRBV2 to TRBJ2-1; TRBD1 aligns across 7 bases. The CDR3 length is 15 residues. CDR1 is SNHLY, CDR2 FYNNEI, per germline. J gave up 1 base and V 5 bases, and 5 bases lay outside the gene matches. CDR3 nucleotide sequence: TGTGCCAGCAGTCCCTTACAGGGGTCCTACAATGAGCAGTTCTTC. Residues: CASSPLQGSYNEQFF.

V gene TRBV6-5 combines with J gene TRBJ1-6; no clear D. The CDR3 runs 16 residues. V lost 1 base to trimming and J lost 6 bases, with 13 bases between them. Germline V gene data show CDR1 as MNHEY and CDR2 as SVGAGI. The CDR3 bases are TGTGCCAGCAGTTACTTGATTGAACATACTAATTCACCCCTCCACTTT. Residues: CASSYLIEHTNSPLHF.

Only one count was recorded for this clone. The genes are TRBV9 and TRBJ1-6; no clear D. Germline V gene sequence: CDR1 SGDLS, CDR2 YYNGEE. CDR3 length: 13 residues. V lost 2 bases to trimming and J lost 13 bases, with 13 bases between them. CDR3 sequence (DNA): TGTGCCAGCAGCGTCCGGCAGGCCTCCCCCCTCCACTTT. This translates into CASSVRQASPLHF. The variable domain in full, completed from reference TRBV9 and TRBJ1-6, reads DSGVTQTPKHLITATGQRVTLRCSPRSGDLSVYWYQQSLDQGLQFLIQYYNGEERAKGNILERFSAQQFPDLHSELNLSSLELGDSALYFCASSVRQASPLHFGNGTRLTVT.

The V call is TRBV19, the J call TRBJ1-2, with unresolved D. CDR1 and CDR2 (germline): LNHDA, SQIVND (reference sequence). Trimming left V 6 bases short and J 4 bases short, with 9 bases between. The CDR3 spans 12 residues. CDR3 loop: CASRQHLYGYTF. The CDR3, as DNA: TGTGCCAGTAGGCAACACCTCTATGGCTACACCTTC. The whole variable domain, remainder taken from reference TRBV19 and TRBJ1-2, is DGGITQSPKYLFRKEGQNVTLSCEQNLNHDAMYWYRQDPGQGLRLIYYSQIVNDFQKGDIAEGYSVSREKKESFPLTVTSAQKNPTAFYLCASRQHLYGYTFGSGTRLTVV.

The chain employs TRBV5-4 and TRBJ2-4, with 8 bases identical to TRBD2. Germline-derived CDR1 and CDR2 are SGHNT and YYREEE (reference sequence). The CDR3 covers 14 residues. The V gene end was trimmed by 3 bases and the J gene end by 6 bases; junction bases not matched to a gene: 5. The CDR3 reads CASSSWTSRNIQYF. The CDR3 coding sequence is TGTGCCAGCAGCTCCTGGACTAGCAGAAACATTCAGTACTTC.

The V call is TRBV11-2, the J call TRBJ2-7; D call uncertain. Looked up from germline, CDR1 is SGHAT and CDR2 is FQNNGV. V was clipped by 1 base and J by 3 bases, with 13 bases between them. This CDR3 spans 15 amino acids. This CDR3 is CASSLGSAIFYEQYF. The CDR3 nucleotides read TGTGCCAGCAGCTTAGGGTCAGCGATTTTCTACGAGCAGTACTTC.

The chain carries TRBV6-5 and TRBJ1-2, with no clear D. Germline CDR1 reads MNHEY; CDR2 reads SVGAGI. This CDR3 is built from 11 residues. The germline V and J ends were trimmed by 5 bases and 8 bases, with 9 bases remaining between them. The CDR3 DNA reads TGTGCCAGCAGTACGGGTTACGGCTACACCTTC. Protein product: CASSTGYGYTF.

The chain recombines TRBV4-2 with TRBJ2-7; no definite D call. Between the trimmed V and J ends, which lost 4 bases and 3 bases, there was a span of 10 bases. The CDR3 is made up of 13 amino acids. Germline CDR1 reads LGHNA; CDR2 reads YNFKEQ. Here the CDR3 reads CASSRAGDYEQYF. As DNA, the CDR3 is TGTGCCAGCAGCCGCGCCGGAGACTACGAGCAGTACTTC.

The CDR3 region is CASSDWQGYNQPQHF. The CDR3 DNA reads TGTGCCAGCAGTGATTGGCAGGGGTACAATCAGCCCCAGCATTTT. The rearrangement links TRBV2 to TRBJ1-5; TRBD1 might be the D (6 bases). The germline CDR1 and CDR2 sequences are SNHLY and FYNNEI. This CDR3 contains 15 residues. The V end was cut by 3 bases, the J end by 3 bases, with 12 bases between.

The rearrangement links TRBV13 to TRBJ1-1; 8 bases are a match to TRBD1. The CDR3 contains 16 residues. J gave up 5 bases and V 2 bases, and 10 bases lay outside the gene matches. CDR1 is PRHDT and CDR2 is FYEKMQ in the germline V gene (reference sequence). DNA for the CDR3: TGTGCCAGCAGCTTACTCGGGGCAGGGGGCAGGACTGAAGCTTTCTTT. Amino acids: CASSLLGAGGRTEAFF.

The V gene is TRBV6-1, the J gene TRBJ1-4, with 10 bases identical to TRBD1. The CDR3 length is 15 residues. V was pared by 2 bases and J by 4 bases, with 1 base of the junction left unmatched. The germline V gene encodes CDR1 MNHNS and CDR2 SASEGT. CDR3 in DNA: TGTGCCAGCAGTGAACGGGACAGGGGTAATGAAAAACTGTTTTTT. It translates to CASSERDRGNEKLFF.

This rearrangement joins TRBV10-1 to TRBJ2-7; possibly TRBD2 for D (6 bases). The CDR3 is 14 amino acids. Trimming shortened V by 3 bases and J by 0 bases, and 9 bases separated the two germline ends. Germline values: CDR1 WNHNN, CDR2 SYGVQD (reference sequence). Here the CDR3 reads CASSDGGSSYEQYF. CDR3 in DNA: TGCGCCAGCAGTGATGGAGGGAGCTCCTACGAGCAGTACTTC.

The V call is TRBV4-2, the J call TRBJ1-1; D gene ambiguous. The ends were cut back, 0 bases at V and 9 bases at J, with 5 bases in the middle. Looked up from germline, CDR1 is LGHNA and CDR2 is YNFKEQ. CDR3 size: 11 residues. CDR3 coding DNA: TGTGCCAGCAGCCAAGACTTTAAAGCTTTCTTT. It specifies CASSQDFKAFF.

This chain links TRBV5-4 with TRBJ1-1; D gene unclear. V lost 2 bases, J lost 0 bases, and 5 bases lay in between. The length of the CDR3 is 13 residues. Germline V gene sequence: CDR1 SGHNT, CDR2 YYREEE (reference sequence). CDR3: CASSFGMNTEAFF. As DNA, the CDR3 is TGTGCCAGCAGCTTCGGTATGAACACTGAAGCTTTCTTT.

The chain has TRBV6-1 and TRBJ1-1, with D unresolved. Germline CDR1 and CDR2: MNHNS and SASEGT. Trimming removed 2 bases at V and 6 bases at J, with 10 bases between. The CDR3 covers 13 residues. CDR3 in DNA: TGTGCCAGCAGTGAAAGGAGCCGACCTGAAGCTTTCTTT. It translates to CASSERSRPEAFF.

The gene calls are TRBV2 and TRBJ2-5, with 7 bases lining up with TRBD1. CDR1 is SNHLY, CDR2 FYNNEI, per germline. This CDR3 contains 15 residues. Trimming removed 5 bases from V and 2 bases from J; junction bases left unmatched: 8. The CDR3 here is CASSPTGTVQETQYF. The CDR3 nucleotides are TGTGCCAGCAGTCCGACAGGGACAGTGCAAGAGACCCAGTACTTC.

Comments on this clone: At one of its ends the junction is not consistent with the germline gene, which may arise from a read error. J is TRBJ2-5 and V is TRBV7-7; tentative D call: TRBD2 (5 bases). CDR1 is SSHAT, CDR2 FNYEAQ, per germline (reference sequence). This CDR3 spans 13 amino acids. The DNA of the CDR3 is TGTGCTAGCAGTTCCGGAGGTTCCGAGACCCAGTACTTC. It specifies CASSSGGSETQYF.

The gene calls are TRBV30 and TRBJ1-1; the D gene is possibly TRBD1 (5 bases). The CDR3 spans 12 residues. Germline CDR1 and CDR2: GTSNPN and SVGIG (reference sequence). Trimming left V 3 bases short and J 4 bases short, with 9 bases between. The CDR3 loop is CAWSPGVTEAFF. For the CDR3, the DNA is TGTGCCTGGAGCCCGGGGGTCACTGAAGCTTTCTTT.

The V call is TRBV6-5, the J call TRBJ1-1; 7 nucleotides match TRBD1. The CDR3 contains 15 residues. Germline V gene lookup returns CDR1 MNHEY and CDR2 SVGAGI. Trimming removed 6 bases from V and 1 base from J; junction bases left unmatched: 8. The CDR3 sequence: CASRTQGLANTEAFF. CDR3 DNA sequence: TGTGCCAGCAGGACACAGGGGCTGGCGAACACTGAAGCTTTCTTT.

This clone has only one observation. This chain joins TRBV5-1 and TRBJ2-1; TRBD2 matches at 7 bases. V was clipped by 1 base and J by 7 bases; unmatched bases: 8. CDR1 is SGHRS and CDR2 is YFSETQ in the germline V gene. This CDR3 has 15 residues. In DNA form, the CDR3 reads TGCGCCAGCAGCTTGCTGGGCGGGGGAGGTAATGAGCAGTTCTTC. Translation gives CASSLLGGGGNEQFF.

The chain joins TRBV7-9 to TRBJ1-3; the D is unclear. Looked up from germline, CDR1 is SEHNR and CDR2 is FQNEAQ (reference sequence). Deletions cut 5 bases from V and 0 bases from J, with 8 bases between. The CDR3 covers 14 residues. The CDR3 nucleotides are TGTGCCAGCAGCCCTCGGGGCTCTGGAAACACCATATATTTT. Its protein is CASSPRGSGNTIYF.

For the CDR3, the DNA is TGTGCCAGCAGTTCCGCCGACCTAGGCGAAAAACTGTTTTTT. Encoded protein: CASSSADLGEKLFF. The chain links TRBV27 to TRBJ1-4; no firm D call. V was pared by 4 bases and J by 8 bases, with 14 bases between. Per the germline V gene, CDR1 is MNHEY and CDR2 is SMNVEV (reference sequence). This CDR3 is built from 14 residues.

V usage is TRBV16 and J usage is TRBJ2-7; 7 bases match TRBD2. This CDR3 is built from 14 residues. Germline-derived CDR1 and CDR2 are KGHSY and FQNENV. J lost 4 bases, V lost 7 bases, and 10 bases had no gene match. CDR3 nucleotides: TGTGCCAGCAACCGGGGGGACTCGGGGTACGAGCAGTACTTC. It is translated as CASNRGDSGYEQYF.

This clone showed up just a few times. The rearrangement uses TRBV6-5 and TRBJ2-6; D is perhaps TRBD2 (6 bases). Germline V gene lookup returns CDR1 MNHEY and CDR2 SVGAGI. This CDR3 spans 14 amino acids. V shed 7 bases and J shed 1 base, with 8 bases lying between them. CDR3 sequence reads: CASTGGSGANVLTF. Here the CDR3 DNA reads TGTGCCAGCACCGGAGGGTCTGGGGCCAACGTCCTGACTTTC.